The source of this T cell receptor (beta chain) is a study of molecular identifiers for immune sequencing clone quantification. Findings of the study overall: Sharing of a barcode by identical TCR molecules could cause highly expanded clone sizes to be underestimated.

Ten or more counts support this clonotype. Its target is not known. Previously described methods and listed TCR primers were employed for the bulk TCR libraries. TCRdb re-called the PCR reads through MiXCR, storing one row per CDR3 protein. The sample lists about 320,000 distinct CDR3 sequences, 20% to 25% occurring once. Sequencing was carried out using naive CD8+ T cells from blood, with Jurkat cell RNA spiked in. The subset: FACS-sorted CD8+CD4-CCR7+CD45RA+ naive T cells. The receptor was isolated from a human donor in good health. Some libraries in this study had Jurkat cell RNA spiked in.

The CDR3 DNA is TGTGCCAGCAGCTTGGAGGACTATCTGGACACCGGGGAGCTGTTTTTT. Translating it yields CASSLEDYLDTGELFF. The rearrangement uses TRBV5-6 and TRBJ2-2, with D perhaps matching TRBD2 (6 bases). Trimming cost V 0 bases and J 3 bases, with 12 bases left between them. Germline assignment: CDR1 SGHDT and CDR2 YYEEEE. The CDR3 contains 16 residues.